This T cell receptor beta chain was captured by sequencing in a study of vaccination and CD4 T cells after COVID-19 (dated 2022 in TCRdb). With respect to the entire study: Convalescent patients had a positive SARS-CoV-2 result on nasal swab PCR, and of these patients, several had mild disease and one had severe disease. The convalescent cohort included six males and four females, with two Hispanic individuals, seven Caucasians, two Asians and one multiracial person. Participants received two doses of either the Pfizer-BioNTech BNT162b2 vaccine (n=8) or the Moderna mRNA-1273 vaccine (n=2). Post-COVID blood samples were collected from convalescent patients a median of around 96 days after diagnosis, with a range of about 30 to 161 days. The time from the second vaccine dose to post-vaccine blood sampling had a median of approximately 72 days and ranged from about 14 to 250 days. A few convalescent patients gave samples both early after vaccination (day 14) and late after vaccination (days 161 to 241). In 10 COVID-19 convalescent patients and a few infection-naive healthy vaccine recipients, researchers compared the spike-specific CD4+ TCR repertoire from before mRNA vaccination with the repertoire from after.

This specimen's time point label, interpreted: late sampling 161 to 241 days after vaccination in three convalescent patients. The convalescent patients' positive SARS-CoV-2 PCR tests were from March to December 2020, which was before the Alpha, Beta and Delta variants emerged in the United States. PBMCs were separated from whole blood using Ficoll-Paque Plus gradient centrifugation and then either used fresh or cryopreserved at -140C. What the study reported, not specific to this receptor: Of the vaccine-specific clones in convalescent patients, 304 of 307, or nearly all, reacted only to SARS-CoV-2 spike and did not cross-react with common cold coronaviruses. In convalescent patients, a median roughly 85% of post-vaccine SARS-CoV-2-reactive clones were detected only after vaccination, suggesting vaccine-specific priming. The number of convalescent patients in the study was relatively small, and the study did not examine early timepoints following natural infection. The median number of SARS-CoV-2-reactive clonotypes rose from 21 after infection to 38 after vaccination, but the change was not significant.

Preparation of the library involved PCR. Data came from an Illumina iSeq 100. On the authors' methods: Non-productive sequences were removed, and CDR3s that did not start with C, did not end with F or W, or were shorter than 7 amino acids were discarded. Similarity between CDR3 sequences was evaluated in R version 3.6.1 using Levenshtein distances (stringdist) and unrooted phylogenetic trees (ape). TCRdb passed the public sequencing reads through fastp at Q25 and MiXCR, retaining productive beta sequences. Each entry is one CDR3 protein sequence, shown with its most common DNA and genes. What appears here as the V and J calls and clone size reflects TCRdb's work, not the paper's. The sample profile shows about 29,000 distinct CDR3 sequences; almost 50% of them were found once. The ten largest account for 5% to 6% of the sample. In the case of this clonotype: Its antigen target is currently unknown. Per-nucleotide qualities are absent, and no much larger clonotype sits a single base away.

Between the V and J ends, shortened by 5 bases and 3 bases respectively, the junction contains 26 bases. There are 18 amino acids in the CDR3, from cysteine to phenylalanine inclusive. Just the 54-base CDR3 DNA is kept, in frame starting at base 1. CDR1 is given as MGHRA and CDR2 as YSYEKL, both from the germline V gene. This receptor chain uses TRBV4-1 and TRBJ2-7; TRBD2 could be the D gene, as 7 bases match. The input for sequencing was CD4+ T cells from blood, taken about 7 months after SARS-CoV-2 vaccination. This receptor was identified in a human donor who had recovered from COVID-19. The CDR3 region reads CASSYRVGAGVAHYEQYF. The DNA sequence is as follows: TGCGCCAGCAGCTACAGGGTGGGTGCGGGAGTAGCCCACTACGAGCAGTACTTC.